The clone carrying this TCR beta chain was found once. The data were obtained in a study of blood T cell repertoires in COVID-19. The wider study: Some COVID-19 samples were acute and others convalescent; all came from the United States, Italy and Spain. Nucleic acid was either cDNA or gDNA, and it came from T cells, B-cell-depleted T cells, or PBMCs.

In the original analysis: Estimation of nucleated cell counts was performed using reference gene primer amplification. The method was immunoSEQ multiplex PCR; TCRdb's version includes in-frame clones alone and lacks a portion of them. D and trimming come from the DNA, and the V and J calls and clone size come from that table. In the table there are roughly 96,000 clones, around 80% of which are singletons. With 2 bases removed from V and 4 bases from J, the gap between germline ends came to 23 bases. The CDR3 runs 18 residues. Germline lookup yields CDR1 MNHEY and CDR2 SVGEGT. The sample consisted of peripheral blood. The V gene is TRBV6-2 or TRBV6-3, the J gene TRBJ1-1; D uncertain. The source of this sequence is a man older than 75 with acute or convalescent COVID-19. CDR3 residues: CASSYPGRLPSSGTEAFF. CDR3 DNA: TGTGCCAGCAGTTACCCGGGCCGGCTCCCTTCAAGCGGCACTGAAGCTTTCTTT.